This T cell receptor (beta chain) was profiled in a study of graft-versus-host responses after intestinal transplantation. To release intraepithelial and lamina propria lymphocytes, the graft tissue was processed. CDR3 length: 15 amino acids. Germline CDR1 is SEHNR and CDR2 is FQNEAQ (reference sequence). Trimming removed 4 bases at V and 0 bases at J, with 7 bases between. The data were produced by immunoSEQ multiplex PCR, yet TCRdb's version contains in-frame clones alone and is incomplete. The repertoire holds about 15,000 clones, with roughly 74% as singletons. V usage is TRBV7-9 and J usage is TRBJ2-6; D possibly corresponds to TRBD1 (5 bases). The sequence came from a human patient who received an intestinal transplant, so some T cells may come from the graft donor. The sample consisted of ileum tissue, taken 14 days after transplant. The chain's CDR3 is CASSSDNSGANVLTF. CDR3 DNA: TGTGCCAGCAGCTCGGACAACTCTGGGGCCAACGTCCTGACTTTC.